The 21 T cell receptor beta chains presented below share a single source sample, sequenced in a study of blood T cells in healthy people across ages. PCR was performed a second time for roughly 7 to 12 cycles using a sample-barcoded 5' primer and a J-beta primer mix. TCRdb re-analysed the 5' RACE reads in MiXCR, keeping a single row per CDR3 protein. The sample holds approximately 1.5 million distinct CDR3 sequences; about 45% are singletons and the top ten take about 4%. Sequencing input: blood. The receptors were gathered from a woman aged 18 to 35 in good health.

This clonotype was seen a few times. The chain combines TRBV12-3 or TRBV12-4 with TRBJ2-3; D ambiguous. The CDR3 consists of 14 residues. Trimming removed 3 bases at V and 3 bases at J, with 10 bases between. The CDR3 coding sequence is TGTGCCAGCAGTTTCGGAGTTGGGACAGATACGCAGTATTTT. As protein: CASSFGVGTDTQYF.

The gene calls are TRBV20-1 and TRBJ2-5; D gene uncertain. The CDR3 is 12 amino acids. Per germline, CDR1 DFQATT and CDR2 SNEGSKA (reference sequence). V gave up 6 bases and J gave up 2 bases, with 10 bases separating them. In DNA, the CDR3 is TGCAGTGCAGCTGAAGGGCAAGAGACCCAGTACTTC. It translates to CSAAEGQETQYF.

The chain combines TRBV7-2 with TRBJ1-3, with D perhaps matching TRBD1 (6 bases). Looked up from germline, CDR1 is SGHTA and CDR2 is FQGNSA. V was cut by 6 bases and J by 0 bases, with 15 bases left in between. There are 16 residues in the CDR3. The CDR3 DNA follows: TGTGCCAGCAGTTATACCGGACAGCTCTCTGGAAACACCATATATTTT. Its translation: CASSYTGQLSGNTIYF.

This chain links TRBV20-1 with TRBJ2-1, with D hard to call. Germline V lookup: CDR1 DFQATT, CDR2 SNEGSKA (reference sequence). V dropped 1 base and J dropped 9 bases, with 13 bases sitting between them. The CDR3 sequence is 13 residues long. CDR3: CSARVVSAGEQFF. For the CDR3, the DNA is TGCAGTGCTAGAGTTGTGTCCGCCGGTGAGCAGTTCTTC.

The table lists this clonotype with a few counts. The chain uses TRBV7-2 and TRBJ1-2, with 7 positions matching TRBD1. J lost 2 bases, V lost 5 bases, and 8 bases had no gene match. This CDR3 comprises 15 residues. CDR1 SGHTA and CDR2 FQGNSA come from the germline V gene. CDR3: CASSHRQGGNYGYTF. CDR3 nucleotide sequence: TGTGCCAGCAGCCACCGACAGGGTGGAAACTATGGCTACACCTTC.

The chain combines TRBV28 with TRBJ1-4; D is undetermined. V was clipped by 5 bases and J by 0 bases, with 10 bases between them. This CDR3 contains 15 residues. Germline-derived CDR1 and CDR2 are MDHEN and SYDVKM. The CDR3: CASSTYTATNEKLFF. As DNA, the CDR3 is TGTGCCAGCAGTACCTACACAGCAACTAATGAAAAACTGTTTTTT.

This clonotype was observed a handful of times. V gene TRBV10-3 combines with J gene TRBJ2-1; TRBD2 aligns across 14 bases. Per germline, CDR1 ENHRY and CDR2 SYGVKD. This CDR3 has 14 amino acids. J was trimmed by 10 bases and V by 7 bases; bases with no gene match: 6. The CDR3 is CAIMAGLAGEEQFF. The CDR3 DNA reads as TGTGCCATCATGGCGGGACTAGCGGGAGAGGAGCAGTTCTTC.

V is TRBV2 and J is TRBJ1-5, with a weak D call TRBD1 (5 bases). The CDR3 extends over 14 amino acids. The ends were cut back, 6 bases at V and 3 bases at J, with 12 bases in the middle. Germline V gene lookup returns CDR1 SNHLY and CDR2 FYNNEI. DNA for the CDR3: TGTGCCAGCAGGGATGACAGCTTCAATCAGCCCCAGCATTTT. It encodes CASRDDSFNQPQHF.

The chain recombines TRBV2 with TRBJ2-3, with 9 bases identical to TRBD1. V was pared by 6 bases and J by 3 bases, with 7 bases of the junction left unmatched. The germline gives CDR1 SNHLY, CDR2 FYNNEI. The CDR3 totals 15 residues. The DNA for the CDR3 is TGTGCCAGCAGCCCACAGGGGGCGCGTACAGATACGCAGTATTTT. The encoded protein is CASSPQGARTDTQYF.

The rearrangement uses TRBV30 and TRBJ1-2; D is undetermined. This CDR3 is built from 12 residues. The V and J ends lost 3 bases and 4 bases respectively, with 9 bases between them. Per germline, CDR1 GTSNPN and CDR2 SVGIG (reference sequence). Here the CDR3 DNA reads TGTGCCTGGAGCCCGGTGGTCTATGGCTACACCTTC. Translated: CAWSPVVYGYTF.

This clonotype was picked up a small number of times. The CDR3 sequence: CASSYGAIYGKLFF. The CDR3 DNA is TGTGCCAGCAGTTACGGCGCGATTTACGGAAAACTGTTTTTT. The chain couples TRBV6-5 to TRBJ1-4; the D is unclear. Trimming shortened V by 2 bases and J by 10 bases, and 14 bases separated the two germline ends. CDR1 and CDR2 from the germline V gene are MNHEY and SVGAGI. The CDR3 is made up of 14 amino acids.

The V gene is TRBV7-8, the J gene TRBJ2-1; 8 bases map to TRBD2. CDR3 length equals 15 residues. Germline CDR1 is SGHVS and CDR2 is FQNEAQ. The ends lost 1 base at V and 8 bases at J; junction bases unmatched: 7. CDR3 sequence reads: CASSLGLARYDEQFF. CDR3 sequence (DNA): TGTGCCAGCAGCTTAGGACTAGCGAGGTACGATGAGCAGTTCTTC.

With respect to this clonotype: One base away lies a much larger clone, so this may be a sequencing read error. The chain recombines TRBV6-5 with TRBJ2-3, with TRBD2 identical over 8 bases. Germline V CDR1 and CDR2: MNHEY, SVGAGI. This CDR3 is 15 amino acids long. Losses at the gene ends were 2 bases for V and 1 base for J; bases not matched to a gene: 2. CDR3 sequence reads: CASSYEAGGTDTQYF. CDR3 coding DNA: TGTGCCAGCAGTTACGAAGCGGGGGGCACAGATACGCAGTATTTT.

The chain links TRBV7-2 to TRBJ2-1, with D perhaps TRBD2 (6 bases). Germline-derived CDR1 and CDR2 are SGHTA and FQGNSA. Deletions cut 6 bases from V and 4 bases from J, with 10 bases between. This CDR3 spans 13 amino acids. DNA for the CDR3: TGTGCCAGCAGACGGGACTTTTACAATGAGCAGTTCTTC. Translated, it gives CASRRDFYNEQFF.

V and J are TRBV2 and TRBJ2-5; D is possibly TRBD2 (6 bases). Deletions cut 5 bases from V and 5 bases from J, with 21 bases between. The germline V gene encodes CDR1 SNHLY and CDR2 FYNNEI. The CDR3 totals 16 residues. This CDR3 reads CASSLSREGTGETQYF. The DNA of the CDR3 is TGTGCCAGCAGTCTCTCGCGGGAAGGGACTGGGGAGACCCAGTACTTC.

This clonotype showed up just a few times. This chain joins TRBV6-2 or TRBV6-3 and TRBJ2-5, with D possibly matching TRBD1 (7 bases). V lost 7 bases and J lost 3, with 15 bases in between. This CDR3 is 14 amino acids long. CDR1 is MNHEY and CDR2 is SVGEGT in the germline V gene. CDR3 sequence (DNA): TGTGCCAGCAAGAGGGCAGGGGGGAAAGAGACCCAGTACTTC. This sequence encodes CASKRAGGKETQYF.

This clonotype was detected ten times or more. The chain recombines TRBV6-2 or TRBV6-3 with TRBJ2-4; 7 bases are a match to TRBD1. In germline, CDR1 is MNHEY, CDR2 SVGEGT. The CDR3 totals 12 residues. V was clipped by 6 bases and J by 13 bases; unmatched bases: 9. CDR3 sequence: CASREDRKKQYF. DNA of the CDR3: TGTGCCAGCAGAGAGGACAGGAAGAAGCAGTACTTC.

This chain uses TRBV5-1 with TRBJ2-7; TRBD2 matches at 8 bases. This CDR3 spans 14 amino acids. From germline, CDR1 is SGHRS and CDR2 YFSETQ. V lost 7 bases, J lost 7 bases, and 13 bases stayed unmatched. The CDR3: CASVPLAGTNEQYF. In DNA, the CDR3 is TGCGCCAGCGTCCCCTTAGCGGGGACCAATGAGCAGTACTTC.

The gene calls are TRBV20-1 and TRBJ2-5; D ambiguous. V was clipped by 5 bases and J by 11 bases, with 21 bases between them. Germline lookup yields CDR1 DFQATT and CDR2 SNEGSKA (reference sequence). CDR3 length: 13 amino acids. The CDR3 nucleotides read TGCAGTGCTCCGTTGGAACTTGTCGGTGAGCAGTACTTC. The encoded protein is CSAPLELVGEQYF.

This clonotype turned up a few times. The rearrangement links TRBV20-1 to TRBJ2-1; D possibly matches TRBD1 or TRBD2 (6 bases each). The germline CDR1 and CDR2 sequences are DFQATT and SNEGSKA (reference sequence). The CDR3 length is 15 residues. V lost 1 base, J lost 5 bases, and 15 bases lay in between. The CDR3 DNA follows: TGCAGTGCTAGAGGATGGGGCGGGGACAACAATGAGCAGTTCTTC. Its protein product is CSARGWGGDNNEQFF.

Points on this clonotype: Its ends do not fully match the called genes, so a read error is possible. This chain links TRBV11-2 with TRBJ2-1; 9 bases map to TRBD2. The CDR3 has 16 amino acids. In germline, CDR1 is SGHAT, CDR2 FQNNGV. The CDR3 bases are TGTGCCAGCAGCTTAGAAGCGGGGGGCCTTTACAATGAGCGGTTCTTC. This sequence encodes CASSLEAGGLYNERFF.